This entry concerns a single T cell receptor beta chain. The data were taken from a study of cytomegalovirus exposure and HLA in healthy donors. CDR1 is LGHNA and CDR2 is YNFKEQ in the germline V gene. Deletions cut 0 bases from V and 0 bases from J, with 14 bases between. The CDR3 is 17 residues long. The PCR made use of 60 Vbeta and 13 Jbeta primers. Sequenced by immunoSEQ multiplex PCR; TCRdb stores in-frame clones only, minus some. This table holds 150,000 to 200,000 clones, 78% found once. Material for sequencing was PBMCs. This TCR was recovered from a woman aged 25 to 45 in good health and CMV-seropositive. V is TRBV4-2 and J is TRBJ1-1, with D perhaps matching TRBD1 (5 bases). The CDR3 region has the DNA TGTGCCAGCAGCCAAGACAGGGCAGGAGCCATGAACACTGAAGCTTTCTTT. This sequence encodes CASSQDRAGAMNTEAFF.